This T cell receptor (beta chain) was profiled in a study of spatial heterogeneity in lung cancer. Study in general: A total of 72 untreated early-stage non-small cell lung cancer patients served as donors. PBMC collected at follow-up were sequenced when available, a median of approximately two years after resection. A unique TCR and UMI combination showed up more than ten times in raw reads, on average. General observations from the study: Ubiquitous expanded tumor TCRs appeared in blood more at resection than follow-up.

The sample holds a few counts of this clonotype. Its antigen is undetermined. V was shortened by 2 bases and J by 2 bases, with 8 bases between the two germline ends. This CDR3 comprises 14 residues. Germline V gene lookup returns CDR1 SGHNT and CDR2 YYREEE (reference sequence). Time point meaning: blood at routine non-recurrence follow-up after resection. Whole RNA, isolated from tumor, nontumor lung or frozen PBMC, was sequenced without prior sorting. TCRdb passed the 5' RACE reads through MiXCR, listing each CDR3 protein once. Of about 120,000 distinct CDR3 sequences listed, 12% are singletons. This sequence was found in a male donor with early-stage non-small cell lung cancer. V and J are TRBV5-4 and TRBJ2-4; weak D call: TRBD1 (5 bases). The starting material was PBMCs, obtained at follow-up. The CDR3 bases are TGTGCCAGCAGCTTAGACAGCACCAAAAACATTCAGTACTTC. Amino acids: CASSLDSTKNIQYF.